These 27 T cell receptor beta chains share one sample of origin, sequenced in a study of blood T cell repertoires in COVID-19. Using immunoSEQ multiplex PCR, the repertoire was profiled, and TCRdb retains in-frame clones only, with some absent. Among over 250,000 clones listed, 80% to 90% were seen once. Sequences were obtained from peripheral blood. The receptor source for this set is a woman in her 50s who had recovered from COVID-19.

The chain links TRBV21-1 to TRBJ1-5; the D call of TRBD1 is as the table states it, not checked on the DNA. TRBV21-1 is annotated as a pseudogene. CDR3 length: 18 residues. The DNA for the CDR3 is TGTGCCAGCATTGGTACGTTATCGGCAAGCAGGAGCAATCAGCCCCAGCATTTT. Translation: CASIGTLSASRSNQPQHF.

The CDR3 sequence is CASSLEGVSNQPQHF. CDR3 sequence (DNA): TGTGCCAGCAGTTTGGAAGGGGTTAGCAATCAGCCCCAGCATTTT. The genes are TRBV27 and TRBJ1-5, with a possible D match to TRBD1 (5 bases). The V end was cut by 3 bases, the J end by 0 bases, with 9 bases between. The germline CDR1 and CDR2 sequences are MNHEY and SMNVEV (reference sequence). There are 15 residues in the CDR3.

The chain is built from TRBV28 and TRBJ2-7; maybe TRBD2 (6 bases). The CDR3 is 13 residues long. Germline CDR1 MDHEN, CDR2 SYDVKM. Trimming removed 4 bases from V and 5 bases from J, with 12 bases in between. The CDR3 nucleotides read TGTGCCAGCAGTTGGGGGGTCGGGAACGAGCAGTACTTC. It yields the protein CASSWGVGNEQYF.

The J gene is TRBJ1-2, the V gene TRBV27, with D uncertain. There are 13 residues in the CDR3. The ends were cut back, 5 bases at V and 3 bases at J, with 10 bases in the middle. Germline CDR1 reads MNHEY; CDR2 reads SMNVEV (reference sequence). CDR3 coding DNA: TGTGCCAGCAGTCGGTCCTTCGACTATGGCTACACCTTC. Protein: CASSRSFDYGYTF.

The CDR3 DNA sequence: TGTGCCAGCAGTGAAGGGCGGACGCAGTATTTT. Translation: CASSEGRTQYF. The chain joins TRBV6-1 to TRBJ2-3; no firm D call. The V end was cut by 1 base, the J end by 9 bases, with 5 bases between. The germline V gene encodes CDR1 MNHNS and CDR2 SASEGT. The length of the CDR3 is 11 residues.

This chain joins TRBV18 and TRBJ1-4, with 9 bases that match TRBD1. The CDR3 is 18 amino acids. CDR1 KGHSH and CDR2 LQKENI come from the germline V gene. Trimming removed 3 bases from V and 0 bases from J; junction bases left unmatched: 8. CDR3 residues: CASSPRDRDPTTNEKLFF. Written as DNA, the CDR3 is TGTGCCAGCTCACCCCGGGACAGGGATCCCACAACTAATGAAAAACTGTTTTTT. The variable domain in full, completed from reference TRBV18 and TRBJ1-4, reads NAGVMQNPRHLVRRRGQEARLRCSPMKGHSHVYWYRQLPEEGLKFMVYLQKENIIDESGMPKERFSAEFPKEGPSILRIQQVVRGDSAAYFCASSPRDRDPTTNEKLFFGSGTQLSVL.

This clone was counted only a few times. The chain couples TRBV3-1 (or the pseudogene TRBV3-2) to TRBJ2-7, with 8 bases that match TRBD2. V was clipped by 4 bases and J by 5 bases; unmatched bases: 1. From germline, CDR1 is LGHDT and CDR2 YNNKEL (reference sequence). The CDR3 spans 12 residues. As DNA, the CDR3 is TGTGCCAGCAGCCCCGGGGGGGACGAGCAGTACTTC. It encodes CASSPGGDEQYF.

V and J are TRBV4-2 and TRBJ2-7; D not certain. Germline lookup yields CDR1 LGHNA and CDR2 YNFKEQ. Deletions cut 0 bases from V and 6 bases from J, with 18 bases between. This CDR3 is built from 16 residues. The CDR3 spells CASSQDTVNPLREQYF. DNA of the CDR3: TGTGCCAGCAGCCAAGATACCGTAAACCCCCTACGCGAGCAGTACTTC.

The V call is TRBV27, the J call TRBJ2-1; D possibly corresponds to TRBD1 (5 bases). This CDR3 comprises 17 residues. V lost 4 bases and J 8 bases, leaving 24 bases between the germline ends. Germline V lookup: CDR1 MNHEY, CDR2 SMNVEV (reference sequence). CDR3 protein: CASSSLIRIGSGHEQFF. The CDR3 bases are TGTGCCAGCAGTTCCCTTATTCGGATCGGGTCAGGGCATGAGCAGTTCTTC.

The chain is built from TRBV6-5 and TRBJ1-6; 9 bases match TRBD1. The germline V gene has CDR1 MNHEY and CDR2 SVGAGI. The CDR3 has 14 residues. With V trimmed by 6 bases and J by 8 bases, 5 bases remained unmatched. For the CDR3, the DNA is TGTGCCAGCAGCCACAGGGGGCTTGATTCACCCCTCCACTTT. Amino acids: CASSHRGLDSPLHF.

This rearrangement joins TRBV4-1 to TRBJ1-3; no definite D call. This CDR3 is 14 amino acids long. Germline lookup yields CDR1 MGHRA and CDR2 YSYEKL. The ends were cut back, 1 base at V and 4 bases at J, with 8 bases in the middle. The CDR3 nucleotides read TGCGCCAGCAGCCAAGGAGTCCCCGGAAACACCATATATTTT. The encoded protein is CASSQGVPGNTIYF.

The gene calls are TRBV7-2 and TRBJ1-2; D is possibly TRBD1 (5 bases). Germline lookup yields CDR1 SGHTA and CDR2 FQGNSA. Trimming took off 2 bases at V and 10 bases at J, with 8 bases between the two ends. The length of the CDR3 is 11 residues. The CDR3 coding sequence is TGTGCCAGCAGCTTAATGGGGCCCTACACCTTC. This encodes CASSLMGPYTF.

J is TRBJ2-3 and V is TRBV29-1; D unclear. The V gene's germline CDR1 is SQVTM and CDR2 ANQGSEA. Trimming left V 5 bases short and J 2 bases short, with 8 bases between. CDR3 size: 12 residues. This CDR3 reads CSVLSFTDTQYF. In DNA form, the CDR3 reads TGCAGCGTTCTCAGTTTCACAGATACGCAGTATTTT.

The gene calls are TRBV5-1 and TRBJ2-3; D is unresolved. Trimming pared 0 bases from V and 6 bases from J, leaving 11 bases between. This CDR3 contains 14 residues. Germline CDR1 and CDR2: SGHRS and YFSETQ. Here the CDR3 DNA reads TGCGCCAGCAGCTTGGGCCAGGATTACGATACGCAGTATTTT. Translated: CASSLGQDYDTQYF.

This chain joins TRBV7-9 and TRBJ2-1, with 7 bases lining up with TRBD1. This CDR3 contains 16 residues. V lost 3 bases and J lost 3; bases outside the gene matches: 8. CDR1 and CDR2 from the germline V gene are SEHNR and FQNEAQ (reference sequence). This CDR3 reads CASSFFLGTDYNEQFF. The CDR3 nucleotides are TGTGCCAGCAGCTTCTTCTTAGGGACAGACTACAATGAGCAGTTCTTC.

This clone showed up just once. V gene TRBV2 combines with J gene TRBJ2-3; 9 nucleotides align to TRBD2. The CDR3 loop spans 18 amino acids. CDR1 SNHLY and CDR2 FYNNEI come from the germline V gene. Trimming removed 1 base from V and 10 bases from J; junction bases left unmatched: 18. The CDR3 region has the DNA TGTGCCAGCAGTGAAGAGGGATTAGGGGCTAGCGGGATCGGAGCGCAGTATTTT. Encoded protein: CASSEEGLGASGIGAQYF.

The chain joins TRBV6-5 to TRBJ1-1; TRBD1 is a possible D gene (5 bases). Germline V gene sequence: CDR1 MNHEY, CDR2 SVGAGI. Trimming stripped 5 bases from V and 3 bases from J, with 10 bases between. This CDR3 comprises 13 residues. The CDR3 loop is CASSPRGDTEAFF. The DNA for the CDR3 is TGTGCCAGCAGTCCCCGGGGGGACACTGAAGCTTTCTTT.

This chain uses TRBV11-2 with TRBJ1-4; 8 bases map to TRBD1. From germline, CDR1 is SGHAT and CDR2 FQNNGV. The CDR3 runs to 15 residues. Trimming took 4 bases from V and 2 from J; bases not matched to a gene: 3. The CDR3 nucleotides read TGTGCCAGCAGCTCTAACAGGGGGACTAATGAAAAACTGTTTTTT. It translates to CASSSNRGTNEKLFF.

The chain uses TRBV18 and TRBJ1-5; D unclear. Looked up from germline, CDR1 is KGHSH and CDR2 is LQKENI. CDR3 size: 15 residues. Deletions cut 2 bases from V and 4 bases from J, with 12 bases between. CDR3: CASSPEGSGNQPQHF. The CDR3 bases are TGTGCCAGCTCACCAGAGGGATCGGGGAATCAGCCCCAGCATTTT. The complete variable domain, with remaining parts taken from reference TRBV18 and TRBJ1-5, reads NAGVMQNPRHLVRRRGQEARLRCSPMKGHSHVYWYRQLPEEGLKFMVYLQKENIIDESGMPKERFSAEFPKEGPSILRIQQVVRGDSAAYFCASSPEGSGNQPQHFGDGTRLSIL.

The chain joins TRBV28 to TRBJ1-2, with 8 bases identical to TRBD1. V trimming: 6 bases; J trimming: 6 bases; junction bases outside the gene matches: 9. This CDR3 has 14 amino acids. Germline assignment: CDR1 MDHEN and CDR2 SYDVKM. CDR3 DNA sequence: TGTGCCAGCAGCCCAGGGGGCGTCTGGGATGGCTACACCTTC. The encoded protein is CASSPGGVWDGYTF.

The V call is TRBV10-3, the J call TRBJ2-5; 7 bases map to TRBD1. V lost 2 bases and J lost 4; bases outside the gene matches: 7. This CDR3 comprises 15 residues. The germline V gene has CDR1 ENHRY and CDR2 SYGVKD. Here the CDR3 reads CAISEGHRGGETQYF. Written as DNA, the CDR3 is TGTGCCATCAGTGAGGGGCACAGGGGTGGAGAGACCCAGTACTTC.

The chain combines TRBV29-1 with TRBJ1-2; D uncertain. CDR3 size: 13 residues. Trimming removed 5 bases from V and 6 bases from J, with 16 bases in between. The germline gives CDR1 SQVTM, CDR2 ANQGSEA. CDR3 DNA sequence: TGCAGCGTTCAAAATTGGAGTGATCATGGCTACACCTTC. Translation: CSVQNWSDHGYTF.

V and J are TRBV4-3 and TRBJ1-5; 7 nucleotides agree with TRBD1. Germline V gene lookup returns CDR1 LGHNA and CDR2 YSLEER. J gave up 5 bases and V 5 bases, and 6 bases lay outside the gene matches. CDR3 length equals 14 residues. CDR3 amino acids: CASSSDRDYQPQHF. In nucleotides, the CDR3 is TGCGCCAGCAGCTCCGACAGGGACTATCAGCCCCAGCATTTT.

This chain joins TRBV7-2 and TRBJ2-6; 10 nucleotides agree with TRBD1. After removal of 4 bases from V and 2 bases from J, the junction contained 8 bases not matched to a gene. CDR1 is SGHTA and CDR2 is FQGNSA in the germline V gene. This CDR3 comprises 18 residues. The CDR3: CASSSRTGGAPGANVLTF. The CDR3 region has the DNA TGTGCCAGCAGCTCCCGGACAGGGGGTGCTCCTGGGGCCAACGTCCTGACTTTC.

This rearrangement joins TRBV2 to TRBJ1-5, with D tentatively TRBD1 (6 bases). The CDR3 is 13 amino acids. V gave up 7 bases and J gave up 5 bases, with 12 bases separating them. In germline, CDR1 is SNHLY, CDR2 FYNNEI. The CDR3 reads CASKDSSDQPQHF. The CDR3 DNA is TGTGCCAGCAAGGACAGCTCCGATCAGCCCCAGCATTTT.

This clone has a handful of counts. The chain couples TRBV5-1 to TRBJ1-4; D gene ambiguous. The germline CDR1 and CDR2 sequences are SGHRS and YFSETQ. The CDR3 has 19 amino acids. The germline V and J ends were trimmed by 0 bases and 2 bases, with 20 bases remaining between them. The CDR3 spells CASSLGSLYRGQTNEKLFF. For the CDR3, the DNA is TGCGCCAGCAGCTTGGGATCGTTATATCGGGGTCAGACTAATGAAAAACTGTTTTTT.

This clone occurred once. This chain links TRBV19 with TRBJ2-7, with 10 positions matching TRBD2. With 6 bases clipped from V and 5 bases from J, the junction kept 10 bases outside the gene matches. The CDR3 is 15 residues long. CDR1 is LNHDA, CDR2 SQIVND, per germline (reference sequence). The CDR3 spells CASSPFSGGRHEQYF. The CDR3 DNA follows: TGTGCCAGTAGCCCGTTTAGCGGGGGGCGACACGAGCAGTACTTC.